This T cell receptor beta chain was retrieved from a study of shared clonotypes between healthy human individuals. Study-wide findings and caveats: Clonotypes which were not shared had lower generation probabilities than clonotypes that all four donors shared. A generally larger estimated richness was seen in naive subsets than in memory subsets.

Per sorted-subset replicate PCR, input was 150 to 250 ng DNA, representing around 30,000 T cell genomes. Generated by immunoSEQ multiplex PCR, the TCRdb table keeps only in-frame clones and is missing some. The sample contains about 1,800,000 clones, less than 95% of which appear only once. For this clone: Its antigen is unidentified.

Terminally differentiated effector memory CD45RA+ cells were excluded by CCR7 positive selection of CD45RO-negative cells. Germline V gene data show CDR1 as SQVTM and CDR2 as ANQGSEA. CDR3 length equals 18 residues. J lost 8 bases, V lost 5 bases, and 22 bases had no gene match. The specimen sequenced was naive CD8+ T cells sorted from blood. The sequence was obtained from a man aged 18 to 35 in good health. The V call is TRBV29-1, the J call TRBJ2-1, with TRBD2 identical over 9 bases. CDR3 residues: CSVRLQGSGGRGYDEQFF. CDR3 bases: TGCAGCGTTAGATTACAGGGCAGCGGGGGGCGGGGATATGATGAGCAGTTCTTC.